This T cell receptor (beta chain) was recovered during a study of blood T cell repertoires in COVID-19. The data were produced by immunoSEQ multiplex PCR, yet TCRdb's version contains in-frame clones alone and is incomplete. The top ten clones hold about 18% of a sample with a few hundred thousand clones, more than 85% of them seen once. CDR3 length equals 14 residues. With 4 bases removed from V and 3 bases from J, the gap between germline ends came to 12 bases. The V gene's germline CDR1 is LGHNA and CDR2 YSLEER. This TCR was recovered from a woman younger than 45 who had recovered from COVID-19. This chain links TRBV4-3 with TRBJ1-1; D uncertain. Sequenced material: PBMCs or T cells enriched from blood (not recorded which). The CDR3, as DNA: TGCGCCAGCAGCCCAGTGGCCGGGGACACTGAAGCTTTCTTT. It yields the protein CASSPVAGDTEAFF.